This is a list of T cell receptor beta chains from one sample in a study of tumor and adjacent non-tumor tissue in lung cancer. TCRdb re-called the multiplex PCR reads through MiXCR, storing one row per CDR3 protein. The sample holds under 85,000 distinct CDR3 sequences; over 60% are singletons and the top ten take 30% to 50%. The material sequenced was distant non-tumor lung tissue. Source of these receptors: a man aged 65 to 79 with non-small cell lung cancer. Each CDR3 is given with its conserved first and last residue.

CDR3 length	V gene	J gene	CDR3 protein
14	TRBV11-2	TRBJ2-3	CASNFWGASDTQYF
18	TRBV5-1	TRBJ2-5	CASSLEGLVGNPRETQYF
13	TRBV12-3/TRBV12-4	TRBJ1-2	CASRPPGAYGYTF
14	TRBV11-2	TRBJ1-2	CASSATGGIYDYTF
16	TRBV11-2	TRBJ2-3	CASSPNLAGAPYMQYF
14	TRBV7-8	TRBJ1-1	CANSLVWGHTEAFF
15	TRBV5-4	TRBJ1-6	CANSMTGDSNSPPHF
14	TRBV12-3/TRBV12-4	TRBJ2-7	CASSFGGSLYERYF
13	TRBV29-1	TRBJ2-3	CSVDRLTGVTQYF
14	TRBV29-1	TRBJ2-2	CSVDGQGNTGEIFF
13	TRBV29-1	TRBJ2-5	CSVPDSLQETQYF
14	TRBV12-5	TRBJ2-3	CASTADRNRDTQYF
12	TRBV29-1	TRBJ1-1	CSGGTGNTESFF
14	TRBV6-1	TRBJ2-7	CVSSDYPTGREQYF
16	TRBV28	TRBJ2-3	CASSIFRAGESDTQYF
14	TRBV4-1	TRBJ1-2	CAISHDRYLDGYTF
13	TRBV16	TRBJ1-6	CASSLTKNSPFHF
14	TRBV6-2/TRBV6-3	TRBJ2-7	CASSRGVESYEQYF
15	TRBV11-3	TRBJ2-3	CASIRREVRTDTQYF
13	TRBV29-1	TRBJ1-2	CSVLQTGAFGYTF
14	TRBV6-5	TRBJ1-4	CASRPTEPYEKLFF
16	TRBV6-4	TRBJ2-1	CASSPGTSGDYYEQFF
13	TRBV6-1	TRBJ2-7	CASIGTGLNEQYF
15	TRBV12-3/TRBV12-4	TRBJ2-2	CANSPQHGNAGELFF
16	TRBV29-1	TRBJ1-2	CSAVPYQSLGEDGYTF
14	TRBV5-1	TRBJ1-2	CASSLTGDIYGYTF
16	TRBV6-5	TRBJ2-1	CVSSSTRASGTDEQFF
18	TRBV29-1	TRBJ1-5	CSVEDLRDGGICNHPQHF
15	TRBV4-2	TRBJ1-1	CASSQGGQAATEAFF
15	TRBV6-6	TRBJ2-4	CASSYRGHAKNIQYF
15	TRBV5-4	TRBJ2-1	CASRSGRSPYNEQLF
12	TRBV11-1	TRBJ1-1	CASSSVDTEAFF
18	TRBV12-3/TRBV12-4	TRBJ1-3	CASSRPGTGISPGNTIYF
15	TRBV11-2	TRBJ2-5	CASSPGTVGQEIQHF
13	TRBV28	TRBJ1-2	CASRKLGDYGYTF
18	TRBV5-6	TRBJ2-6	CTSSLGAGRSTGAKVLTF
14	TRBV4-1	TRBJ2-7	CASSQARDGYVQYF
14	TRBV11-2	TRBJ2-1	CASSIAGGRNEHFF
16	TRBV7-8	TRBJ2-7	CVSSLALAQGSYEQYF
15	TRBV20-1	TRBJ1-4	CSAREQRKGNEKLFF
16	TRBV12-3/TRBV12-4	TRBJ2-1	CAGSPAGGGHGNEQIF
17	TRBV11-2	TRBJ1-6	CASSLVRQGANNSPLHF